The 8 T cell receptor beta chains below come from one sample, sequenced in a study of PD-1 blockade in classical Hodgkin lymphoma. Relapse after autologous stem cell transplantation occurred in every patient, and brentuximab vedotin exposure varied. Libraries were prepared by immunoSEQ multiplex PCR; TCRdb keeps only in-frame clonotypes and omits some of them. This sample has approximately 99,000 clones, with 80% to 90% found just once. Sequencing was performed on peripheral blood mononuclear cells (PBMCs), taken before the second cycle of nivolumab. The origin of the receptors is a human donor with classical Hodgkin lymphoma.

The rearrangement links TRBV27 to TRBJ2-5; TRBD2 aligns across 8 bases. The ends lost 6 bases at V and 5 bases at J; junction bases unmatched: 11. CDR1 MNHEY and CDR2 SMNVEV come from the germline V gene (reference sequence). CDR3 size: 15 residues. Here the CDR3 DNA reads TGTGCCAGCAGCTCGCTCAGCGGGAGTAGGGAGACCCAGTACTTC. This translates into CASSSLSGSRETQYF.

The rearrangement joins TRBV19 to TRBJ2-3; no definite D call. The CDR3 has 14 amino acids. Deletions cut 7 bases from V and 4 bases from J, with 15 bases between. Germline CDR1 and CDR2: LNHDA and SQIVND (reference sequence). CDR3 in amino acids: CASTPADVADTQYF. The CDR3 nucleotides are TGTGCCAGTACCCCCGCTGATGTCGCAGATACGCAGTATTTT.

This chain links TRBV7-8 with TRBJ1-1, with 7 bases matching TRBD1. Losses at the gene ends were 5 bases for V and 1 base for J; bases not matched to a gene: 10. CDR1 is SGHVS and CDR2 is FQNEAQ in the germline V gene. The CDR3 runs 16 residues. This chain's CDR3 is CASSVGGRAANTEAFF. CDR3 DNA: TGTGCCAGCAGCGTAGGGGGCAGGGCTGCGAACACTGAAGCTTTCTTT.

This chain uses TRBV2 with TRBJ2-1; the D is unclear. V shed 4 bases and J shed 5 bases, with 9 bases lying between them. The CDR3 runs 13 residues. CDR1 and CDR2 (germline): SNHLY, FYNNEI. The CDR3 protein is CASSVEQHNEQFF. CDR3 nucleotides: TGTGCCAGCAGTGTCGAACAGCACAATGAGCAGTTCTTC.

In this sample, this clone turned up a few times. Written as DNA, the CDR3 is TGTGCCAGCAGCTTAGCGGGAAAGGGTGAGCAGTTCTTC. Its protein product is CASSLAGKGEQFF. This sequence joins TRBV11-1 and TRBJ2-1; D unresolved. Deletions cut 0 bases from V and 9 bases from J, with 9 bases between. CDR3 size: 13 residues. The germline V gene has CDR1 SGHAT and CDR2 FQDESV (reference sequence).

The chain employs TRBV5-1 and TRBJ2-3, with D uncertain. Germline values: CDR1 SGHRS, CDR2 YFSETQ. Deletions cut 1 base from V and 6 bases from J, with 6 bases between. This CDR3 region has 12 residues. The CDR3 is CASSLSRDTQYF. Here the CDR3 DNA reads TGCGCCAGCAGCTTGTCTAGGGATACGCAGTATTTT. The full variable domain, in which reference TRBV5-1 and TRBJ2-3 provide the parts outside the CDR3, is KAGVTQTPRYLIKTRGQQVTLSCSPISGHRSVSWYQQTPGQGLQFLFEYFSETQRNKGNFPGRFSGRQFSNSRSEMNVSTLELGDSALYLCASSLSRDTQYFGPGTRLTVL.

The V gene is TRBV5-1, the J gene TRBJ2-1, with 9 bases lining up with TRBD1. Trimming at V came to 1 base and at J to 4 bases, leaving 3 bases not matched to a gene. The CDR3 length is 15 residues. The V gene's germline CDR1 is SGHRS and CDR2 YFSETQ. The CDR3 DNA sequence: TGCGCCAGCAGCTTGACGGGACAGGGTTACAATGAGCAGTTCTTC. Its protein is CASSLTGQGYNEQFF.

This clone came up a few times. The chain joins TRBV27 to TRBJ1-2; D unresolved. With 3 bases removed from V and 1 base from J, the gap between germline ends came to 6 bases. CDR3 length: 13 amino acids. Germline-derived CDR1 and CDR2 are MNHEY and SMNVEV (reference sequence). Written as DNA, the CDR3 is TGTGCCAGCAGTTTCGAGGGTAACTATGGCTACACCTTC. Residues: CASSFEGNYGYTF.